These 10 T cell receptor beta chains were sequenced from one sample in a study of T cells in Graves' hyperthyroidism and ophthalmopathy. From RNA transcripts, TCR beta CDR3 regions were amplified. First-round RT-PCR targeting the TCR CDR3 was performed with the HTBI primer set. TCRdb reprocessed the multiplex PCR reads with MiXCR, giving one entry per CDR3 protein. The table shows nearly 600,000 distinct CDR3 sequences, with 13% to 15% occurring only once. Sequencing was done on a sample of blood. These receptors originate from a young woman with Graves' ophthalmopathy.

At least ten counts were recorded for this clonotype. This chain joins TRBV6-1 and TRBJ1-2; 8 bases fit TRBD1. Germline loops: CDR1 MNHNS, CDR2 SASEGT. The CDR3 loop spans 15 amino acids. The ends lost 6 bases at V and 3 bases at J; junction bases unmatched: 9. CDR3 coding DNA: TGTGCCAGCAGCCCGGGACAGGTGGAATACTATGGCTACACCTTC. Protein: CASSPGQVEYYGYTF.

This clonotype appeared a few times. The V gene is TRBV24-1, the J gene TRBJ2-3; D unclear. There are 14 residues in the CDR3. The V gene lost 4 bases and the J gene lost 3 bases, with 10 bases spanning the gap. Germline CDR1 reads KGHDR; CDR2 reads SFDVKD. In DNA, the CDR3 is TGTGCCACCAGTGACAGGACCGGGACAGATACGCAGTATTTT. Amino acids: CATSDRTGTDTQYF.

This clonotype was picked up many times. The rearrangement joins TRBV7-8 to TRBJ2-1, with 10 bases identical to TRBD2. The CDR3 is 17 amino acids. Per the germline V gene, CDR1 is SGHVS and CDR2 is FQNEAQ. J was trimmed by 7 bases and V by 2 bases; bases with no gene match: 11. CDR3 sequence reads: CASSLRWMSGRGNEQFF. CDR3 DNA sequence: TGTGCCAGCAGCTTAAGATGGATGAGCGGGAGGGGAAATGAGCAGTTCTTC.

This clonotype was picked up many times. CDR3 DNA: TGCGCCAGCAGCTTGGTGGCTCAGGTGGAGTATGGCTACACCTTC. Its translation is CASSLVAQVEYGYTF. V is TRBV5-1 and J is TRBJ1-2; D is unclear. The CDR3 is made up of 15 amino acids. Trimming took 0 bases from V and 5 from J, leaving 14 bases between them. The germline gives CDR1 SGHRS, CDR2 YFSETQ.

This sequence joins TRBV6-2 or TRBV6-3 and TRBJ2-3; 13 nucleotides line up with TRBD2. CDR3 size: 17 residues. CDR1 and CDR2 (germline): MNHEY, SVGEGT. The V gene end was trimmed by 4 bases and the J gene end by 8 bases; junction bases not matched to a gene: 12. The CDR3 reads CASSSRTSGRLGGTQYF. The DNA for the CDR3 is TGTGCCAGCAGTTCCCGGACTAGCGGGAGACTCGGGGGTACGCAGTATTTT.

CDR3 amino acids: CASGSIRDSGANVLTF. In DNA, the CDR3 is TGTGCTAGTGGCTCCATCAGGGATTCTGGGGCCAACGTCCTGACTTTC. The V and J genes are TRBV12-5 and TRBJ2-6; weak D call: TRBD1 (5 bases). V shed 6 bases and J shed 1 base, with 13 bases lying between them. Germline CDR1 LGHNT, CDR2 FRNRAP. The CDR3 runs 16 residues.

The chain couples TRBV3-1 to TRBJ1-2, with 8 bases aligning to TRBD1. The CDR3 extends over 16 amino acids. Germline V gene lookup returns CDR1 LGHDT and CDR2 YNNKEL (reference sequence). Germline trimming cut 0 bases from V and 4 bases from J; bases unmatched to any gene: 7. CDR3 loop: CASSQDVQGTGYGYTF. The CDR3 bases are TGTGCCAGCAGCCAAGATGTTCAAGGGACAGGCTATGGCTACACCTTC.

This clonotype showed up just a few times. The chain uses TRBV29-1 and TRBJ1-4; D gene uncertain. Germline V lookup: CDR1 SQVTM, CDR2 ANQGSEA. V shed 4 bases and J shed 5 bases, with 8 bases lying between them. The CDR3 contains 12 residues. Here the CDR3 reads CSVGRINEKLFF. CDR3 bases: TGCAGCGTTGGGAGAATAAATGAAAAACTGTTTTTT.

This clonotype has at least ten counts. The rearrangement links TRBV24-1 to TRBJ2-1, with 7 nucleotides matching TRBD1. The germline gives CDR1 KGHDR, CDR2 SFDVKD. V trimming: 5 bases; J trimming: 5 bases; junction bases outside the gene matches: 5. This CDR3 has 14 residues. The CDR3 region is CATSVGTADNEQFF. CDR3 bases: TGTGCCACCAGTGTAGGGACAGCTGACAATGAGCAGTTCTTC.

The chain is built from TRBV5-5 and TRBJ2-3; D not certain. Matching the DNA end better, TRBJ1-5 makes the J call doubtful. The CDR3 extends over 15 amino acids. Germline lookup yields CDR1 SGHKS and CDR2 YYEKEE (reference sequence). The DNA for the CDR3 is TGTGCCAGCAGCTTGGGACTAGCGGTCACAGATACGCAGCATTTT. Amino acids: CASSLGLAVTDTQHF.